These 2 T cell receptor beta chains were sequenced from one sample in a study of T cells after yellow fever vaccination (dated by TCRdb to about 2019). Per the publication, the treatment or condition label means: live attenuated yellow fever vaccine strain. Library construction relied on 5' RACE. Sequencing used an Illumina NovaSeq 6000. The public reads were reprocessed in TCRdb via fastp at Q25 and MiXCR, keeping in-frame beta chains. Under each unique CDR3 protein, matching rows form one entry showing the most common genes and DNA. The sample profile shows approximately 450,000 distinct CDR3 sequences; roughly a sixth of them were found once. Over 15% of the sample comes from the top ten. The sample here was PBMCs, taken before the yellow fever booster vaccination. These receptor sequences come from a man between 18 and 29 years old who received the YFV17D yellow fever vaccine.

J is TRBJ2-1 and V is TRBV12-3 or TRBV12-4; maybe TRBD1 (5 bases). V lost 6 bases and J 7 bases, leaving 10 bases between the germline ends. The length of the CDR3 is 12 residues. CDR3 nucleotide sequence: TGTGCCAGCAGCCACAGGCTAAATGAGCAGTTCTTC. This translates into CASSHRLNEQFF.

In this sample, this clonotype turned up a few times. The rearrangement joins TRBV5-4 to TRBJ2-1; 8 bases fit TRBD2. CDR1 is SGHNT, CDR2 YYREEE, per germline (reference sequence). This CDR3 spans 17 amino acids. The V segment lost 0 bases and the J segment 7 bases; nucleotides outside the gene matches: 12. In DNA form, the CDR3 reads TGTGCCAGCAGCTTGGATGGCGGGGGGCCGGTCGGGAATGAGCAGTTCTTC. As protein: CASSLDGGGPVGNEQFF.